Listed below are T cell receptor beta chains from one sample, sequenced in a study of shared clonotypes between healthy human individuals. Using immunoSEQ multiplex PCR, the repertoire was profiled, and TCRdb retains in-frame clones only, with some absent. Here the sample spans about 2.5 million clones, 85% to 95% being singletons. Specimen: naive CD4+ T cells from PBMCs. The origin of the receptors is a man between 18 and 35 years old in good health. Some clones in this sample may be carry-over from other donors' samples. CDR3s include the opening cysteine and the closing phenylalanine or tryptophan. D genes are given only for firm matches. The size of a clone is reported for some rows only, either as once, few or many, or as a class for expanded clones.

clone_size | d_call | j_call | v_call | cdr3_aa | cdr3_nt
- | TRBD2 | TRBJ2-2 | TRBV6-5 | CASAGAGELFF | TGTGCCAGCGCGGGGGCCGGGGAGCTGTTTTTT
- | - | TRBJ1-2 | TRBV28 | CASSSTGFLAYGYTF | TGTGCCAGCAGTAGTACAGGGTTTCTCGCCTATGGCTACACCTTC
- | TRBD1 | TRBJ2-1 | TRBV29-1 | CSGRTGSNEQFF | TGCAGCGGTAGGACAGGGAGCAATGAGCAGTTCTTC
- | - | TRBJ1-5 | TRBV29-1 | CSVETQQGQPQHF | TGCAGCGTTGAAACCCAGCAGGGACAGCCCCAGCATTTT
- | - | TRBJ2-7 | TRBV7-2 | CASSLFVRGEQYF | TGTGCCAGCAGCTTATTCGTAAGGGGCGAGCAGTACTTC
- | TRBD1 | TRBJ2-7 | TRBV4-1 | CASSQDRTGPYEQYF | TGCGCCAGCAGCCAAGATCGGACAGGCCCCTACGAGCAGTACTTC
- | TRBD2 | TRBJ2-1 | TRBV9 | CASSKSRDYLNNEQFF | TGTGCCAGCAGCAAAAGTAGGGACTACCTTAACAATGAGCAGTTCTTC
- | - | TRBJ2-7 | TRBV6-1 | CASKGGTRSSYEQYF | TGTGCCAGCAAGGGGGGGACACGGAGCTCCTACGAGCAGTACTTC
- | TRBD1 | TRBJ2-6 | TRBV6-1 | CASSESGTGFSGANVLTF | TGTGCCAGCAGTGAATCAGGGACAGGATTCTCTGGGGCCAACGTCCTGACTTTC
- | - | TRBJ2-1 | TRBV5-1 | CASSLDSSSYNEQFF | TGCGCCAGCAGCCTGGACTCGAGCTCCTACAATGAGCAGTTCTTC
- | TRBD2 | TRBJ2-3 | TRBV4-2 | CASSQGLAGSSTDTQYF | TGTGCCAGCAGCCAAGGACTAGCGGGAAGTAGCACAGATACGCAGTATTTT
- | TRBD2 | TRBJ2-2 | TRBV4-3 | CASSSRPSGRALGELFF | TGCGCCAGCAGCTCCCGCCCGAGCGGGAGGGCCCTTGGGGAGCTGTTTTTT
few | - | TRBJ1-5 | TRBV29-1 | CSVVFTGQPQHF | TGCAGCGTTGTCTTCACAGGACAGCCCCAGCATTTT
- | - | TRBJ2-7 | TRBV7-3 | CASSPSYHYEQYF | TGTGCCAGCAGCCCATCGTACCACTACGAGCAGTACTTC
- | TRBD1 | TRBJ1-1 | TRBV5-1 | CASSVQGAQNTEAFF | TGCGCCAGCAGCGTACAGGGGGCACAGAACACTGAAGCTTTCTTT
- | - | TRBJ1-4 | TRBV5-4 | CASSLGGSGSEKLFF | TGTGCCAGCAGCTTGGGCGGGAGCGGGAGTGAAAAACTGTTTTTT